This T cell receptor beta chain was sequenced in a study of Ad26.COV2.S vaccination and SARS-CoV-2 variants. Study context: A COV1001 Ad26.COV2.S trial-arm participant provided the sample. Once or twice, 56 days apart, Ad26.COV2.S was delivered intramuscularly.

Germline-derived CDR1 and CDR2 are MNHEY and SMNVEV (reference sequence). The length of the CDR3 is 16 residues. V dropped 0 bases and J dropped 3 bases, with 12 bases sitting between them. With regard to this clone: Its antigen is unidentified.

Measured with immunoSEQ multiplex PCR; TCRdb has only the in-frame clones, and not every one. Of around 400,000 clones listed, around four fifths are singletons. Treatment given: around 19 received Ad26.COV2.S at low or high dose, single or two shots; several received placebo; per-sample allocation not given. Material that was analyzed had been drawn on day 63 after the first vaccine or placebo injection. Study-level results: Responses of spike-specific T cells (both CD8+ and CD4+) reportedly showed substantial breadth after vaccination.

The J gene is TRBJ2-1, the V gene TRBV27, with a weak D call TRBD1 (6 bases). The sample here was peripheral blood, taken in a trial of Ad26.COV2.S vaccine versus placebo. The sequence came from a person between 18 and 65 years old who received the Ad26.COV2.S COVID-19 vaccine or a placebo. DNA for the CDR3: TGTGCCAGCAGTTTATCAGGGGGAATGGGCTACAATGAGCAGTTCTTC. Protein sequence: CASSLSGGMGYNEQFF.